The text below deals with one T cell receptor (beta chain). TCR beta CDR3 regions were amplified from RNA transcripts. TCR CDR3 regions were first amplified by RT-PCR with HTBI primers. Each CDR3 protein gets one entry after TCRdb re-called the multiplex PCR reads with MiXCR. The data show about 200,000 distinct CDR3 sequences, with about a sixth seen just once and over 45% held by the top ten. The entry originates in a study of T cells in Graves' hyperthyroidism and ophthalmopathy. The TCR originated in a woman aged 45-60 years with Graves' hyperthyroidism. Sequenced material: blood.

DNA for the CDR3: TGTGCCAGCAGCTTGGACGATTTCCGATACAATGAGCAGTTCTTC. Residues: CASSLDDFRYNEQFF. The rearrangement joins TRBV5-8 to TRBJ2-1; no reliable D call. The CDR3 has 15 amino acids. The ends were cut back, 0 bases at V and 4 bases at J, with 11 bases in the middle. Germline CDR1 SGHTS, CDR2 YDEGEE.